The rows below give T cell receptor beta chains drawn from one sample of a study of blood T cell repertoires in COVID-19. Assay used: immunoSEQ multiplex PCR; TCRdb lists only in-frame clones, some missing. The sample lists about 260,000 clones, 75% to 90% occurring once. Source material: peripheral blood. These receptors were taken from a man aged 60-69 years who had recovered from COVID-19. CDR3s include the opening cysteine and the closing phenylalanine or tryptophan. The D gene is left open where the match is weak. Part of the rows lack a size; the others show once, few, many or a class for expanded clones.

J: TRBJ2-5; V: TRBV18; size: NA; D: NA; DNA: TGTGCCAGCTCCCAAGGACAGAAAGAGACCCAGTACTTC; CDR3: CASSQGQKETQYF
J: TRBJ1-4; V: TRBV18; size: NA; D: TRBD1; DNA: TGTGCCAGCTCACCACTAAGTCTATGGACAGGGGGAACTAATGAAAAACTGTTTTTT; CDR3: CASSPLSLWTGGTNEKLFF
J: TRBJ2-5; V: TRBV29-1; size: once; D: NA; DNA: TGCAGCGTTGAACGGGGGCAAGAGACCCAGTACTTC; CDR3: CSVERGQETQYF
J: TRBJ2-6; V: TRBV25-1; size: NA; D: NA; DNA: TGTGCCAGTGCACAGGGCTCTGGGGCCAACGTCCTGACTTTC; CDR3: CASAQGSGANVLTF
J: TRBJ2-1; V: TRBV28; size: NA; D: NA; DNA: TGTGCCAGCAGACTTGAGGGCATGAATGAGCAGTTCTTC; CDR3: CASRLEGMNEQFF
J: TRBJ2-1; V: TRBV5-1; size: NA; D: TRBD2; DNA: TGCGCCAGCAGCCCGGAAGGACTAGCGACAGACAATGAGCAGTTCTTC; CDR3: CASSPEGLATDNEQFF
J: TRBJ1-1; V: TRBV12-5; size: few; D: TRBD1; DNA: TGTGCTAGTGGTGGAAACAGGGGGCGGACTGAAGCTTTCTTT; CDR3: CASGGNRGRTEAFF
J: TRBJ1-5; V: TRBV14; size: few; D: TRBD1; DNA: TGTGCCAGCAGCCAGCTCGAGACAGGGGCGGAACAGCCCCAGCATTTT; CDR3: CASSQLETGAEQPQHF
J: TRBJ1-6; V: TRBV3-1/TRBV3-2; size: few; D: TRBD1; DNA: TGTGCCAGCAGCCTGGGGACAGGGACTTATAATTCACCCCTCCACTTT; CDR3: CASSLGTGTYNSPLHF
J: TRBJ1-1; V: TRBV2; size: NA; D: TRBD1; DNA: TGTGCCAGCAGCGTCCAGGGGGCCAGCACTGAAGCTTTCTTT; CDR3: CASSVQGASTEAFF
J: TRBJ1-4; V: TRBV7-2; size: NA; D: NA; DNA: TGTGCCAGCAGCTCCCCAGGTGAAAAACTGTTTTTT; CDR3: CASSSPGEKLFF
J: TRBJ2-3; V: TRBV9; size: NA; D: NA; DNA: TGTGCCAGCAGCGGTACAGACACAGATACGCAGTATTTT; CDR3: CASSGTDTDTQYF
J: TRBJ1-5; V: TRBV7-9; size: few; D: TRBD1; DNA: TGTGCCAGCAGCGGGACAGGGGTCAATCAGCCCCAGCATTTT; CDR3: CASSGTGVNQPQHF
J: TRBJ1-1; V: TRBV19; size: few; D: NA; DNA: TGTGCCAGTAGTATATCGTTTGGGTCGGGAACTGAAGCTTTCTTT; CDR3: CASSISFGSGTEAFF
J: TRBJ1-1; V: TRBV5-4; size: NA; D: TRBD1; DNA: TGTGCCAGCAGCCCGAGGACAGGATTGAACACTGAAGCTTTCTTT; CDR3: CASSPRTGLNTEAFF
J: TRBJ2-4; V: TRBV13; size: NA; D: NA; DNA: TGTGCCAGCAGCTTGGAGGCCGGGATTTACGTTACTCTAGCCAAAAACATTCAGTACTTC; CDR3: CASSLEAGIYVTLAKNIQYF
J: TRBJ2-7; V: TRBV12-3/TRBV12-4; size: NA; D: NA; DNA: TGTGCCAGCAGTTGGGCGTCCTACGAGCAGTACTTC; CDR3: CASSWASYEQYF
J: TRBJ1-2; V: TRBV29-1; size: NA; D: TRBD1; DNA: TGCAGCGTTGGAGGGACAGGGGGTCTAAACTATGGCTACACCTTC; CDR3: CSVGGTGGLNYGYTF
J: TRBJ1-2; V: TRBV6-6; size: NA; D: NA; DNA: TGTGCCAGCAGTACCCCCCCAGGAACCTATGGCTACACCTTC; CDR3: CASSTPPGTYGYTF
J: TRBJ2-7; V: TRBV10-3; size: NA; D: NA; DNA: TGTGCCATCAGTGGGGCGACCACCCCCTACGAGCAGTACTTC; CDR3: CAISGATTPYEQYF
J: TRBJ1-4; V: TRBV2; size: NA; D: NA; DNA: TGTGCCAGCAGGGAAGACAGCCTGAATGAAAAACTGTTTTTT; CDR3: CASREDSLNEKLFF
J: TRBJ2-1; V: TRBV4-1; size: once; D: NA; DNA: TGCGCCAGCAGCCAAGAGCCTTGGCAGGGCTCCTACAATGAGCAGTTCTTC; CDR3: CASSQEPWQGSYNEQFF
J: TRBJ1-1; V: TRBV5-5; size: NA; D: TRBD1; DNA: TGTGCCAGCAGCTTGCGGACAGGGTATACTGAAGCTTTCTTT; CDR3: CASSLRTGYTEAFF
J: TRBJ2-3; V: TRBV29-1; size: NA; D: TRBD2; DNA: TGCAGCGTTGAAACTAGCGGCACAGATACGCAGTATTTT; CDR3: CSVETSGTDTQYF
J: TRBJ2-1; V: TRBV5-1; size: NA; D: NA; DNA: TGCGCCAGCAGCTTGGGGGGGCTAGGCAATGAGCAGTTCTTC; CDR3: CASSLGGLGNEQFF
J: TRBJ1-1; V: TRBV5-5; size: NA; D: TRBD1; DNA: TGTGCCAGCAGCACGGACAGGGGGACGTCTGAAGCTTTCTTT; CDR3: CASSTDRGTSEAFF
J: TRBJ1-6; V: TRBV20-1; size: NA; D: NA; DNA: TGCAGTGCTAAGGGGACACCCCTCCACTTT; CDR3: CSAKGTPLHF
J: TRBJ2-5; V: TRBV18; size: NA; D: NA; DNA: TGTGCCAGCTCACTCCGGGACAAGAAAGAGACCCAGTACTTC; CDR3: CASSLRDKKETQYF
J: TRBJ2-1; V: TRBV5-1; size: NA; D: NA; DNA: TGCGCCAGCAGCATGACCGGGACACATGAGCAGTTCTTC; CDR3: CASSMTGTHEQFF
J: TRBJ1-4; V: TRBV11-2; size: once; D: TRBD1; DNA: TGTGCCAGCAGCCTGACGGGGACAGGGATTGAAAAACTGTTTTTT; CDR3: CASSLTGTGIEKLFF
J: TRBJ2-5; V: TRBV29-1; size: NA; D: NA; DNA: TGCAGCGTTGACAGGTCCGGAGGGGAGACCCAGTACTTC; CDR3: CSVDRSGGETQYF
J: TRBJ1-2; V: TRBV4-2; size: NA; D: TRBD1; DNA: TGTGCCAGCAGCCAAGATATAACAGGGGGCAACTATGGCTACACCTTC; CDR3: CASSQDITGGNYGYTF
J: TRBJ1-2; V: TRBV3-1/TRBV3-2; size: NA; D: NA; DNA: TGTGCCAGCAGCCTCAAATCAGGAGGTGGCTACACCTTC; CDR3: CASSLKSGGGYTF
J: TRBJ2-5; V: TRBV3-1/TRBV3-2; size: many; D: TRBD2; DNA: TGTGCCAGCAGCCAGGGTGTGAGCGGGGGGCAAGAGACCCAGTACTTC; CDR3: CASSQGVSGGQETQYF
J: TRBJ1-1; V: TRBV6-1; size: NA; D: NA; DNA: TGTGCCAGCAGCCCAGGCACTGAAGCTTTCTTT; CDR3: CASSPGTEAFF
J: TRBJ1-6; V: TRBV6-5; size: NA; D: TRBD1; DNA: TGTGCCAGCAGTAATAACCGGGACAGGGTTTCACCCCTCCACTTT; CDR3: CASSNNRDRVSPLHF
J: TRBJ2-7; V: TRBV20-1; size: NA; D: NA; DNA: TGCAGTGCTAAGGACAGCTACGAGCAGTACTTC; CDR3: CSAKDSYEQYF
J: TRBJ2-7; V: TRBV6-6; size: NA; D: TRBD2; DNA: TGTGCCAGCAGTCTTCTAGCGGGGGAGCAGTACTTC; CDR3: CASSLLAGEQYF